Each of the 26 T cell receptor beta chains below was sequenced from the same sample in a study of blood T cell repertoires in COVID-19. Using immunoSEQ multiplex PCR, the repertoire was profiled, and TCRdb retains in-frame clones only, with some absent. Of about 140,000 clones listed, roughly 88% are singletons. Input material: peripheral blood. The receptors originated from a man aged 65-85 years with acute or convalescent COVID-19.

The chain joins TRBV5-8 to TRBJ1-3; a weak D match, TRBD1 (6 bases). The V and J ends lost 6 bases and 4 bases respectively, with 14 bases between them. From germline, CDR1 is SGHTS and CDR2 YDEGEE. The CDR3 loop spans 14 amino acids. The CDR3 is CASNLQGWGNTIYF. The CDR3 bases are TGTGCCAGCAACCTACAGGGATGGGGAAACACCATATATTTT.

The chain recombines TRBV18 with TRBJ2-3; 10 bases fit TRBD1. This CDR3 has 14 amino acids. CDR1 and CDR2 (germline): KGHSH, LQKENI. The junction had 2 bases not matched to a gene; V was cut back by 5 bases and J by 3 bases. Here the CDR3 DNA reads TGTGCCAGCTCATTGGACAGGGGGACAGATACGCAGTATTTT. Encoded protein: CASSLDRGTDTQYF.

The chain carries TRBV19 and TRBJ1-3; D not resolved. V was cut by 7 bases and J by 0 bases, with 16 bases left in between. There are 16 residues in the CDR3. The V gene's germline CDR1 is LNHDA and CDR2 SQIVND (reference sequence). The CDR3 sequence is CASTLQASSSGNTIYF. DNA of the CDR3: TGTGCCAGTACTCTGCAGGCTAGCTCCTCTGGAAACACCATATATTTT.

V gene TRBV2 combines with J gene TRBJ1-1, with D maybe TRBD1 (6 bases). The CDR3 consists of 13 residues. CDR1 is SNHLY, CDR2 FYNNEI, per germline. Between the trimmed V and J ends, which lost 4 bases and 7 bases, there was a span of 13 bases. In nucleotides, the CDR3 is TGTGCCAGCAGTGTCCAGGGGCCCCATGAAGCTTTCTTT. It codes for CASSVQGPHEAFF.

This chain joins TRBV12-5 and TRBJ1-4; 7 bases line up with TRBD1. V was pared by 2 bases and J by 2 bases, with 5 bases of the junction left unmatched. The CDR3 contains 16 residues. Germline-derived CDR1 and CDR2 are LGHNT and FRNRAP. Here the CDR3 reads CASGLSRDSTNEKLFF. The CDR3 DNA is TGTGCTAGTGGTTTGTCCCGGGACAGCACTAATGAAAAACTGTTTTTT.

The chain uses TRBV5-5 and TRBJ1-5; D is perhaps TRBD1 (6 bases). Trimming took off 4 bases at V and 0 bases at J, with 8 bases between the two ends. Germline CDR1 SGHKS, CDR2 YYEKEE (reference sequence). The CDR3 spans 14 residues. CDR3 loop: CASSQGYSNQPQHF. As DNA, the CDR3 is TGTGCCAGCAGCCAGGGGTATAGCAATCAGCCCCAGCATTTT.

The CDR3 region is CASSRRTGGSTDTQYF. CDR3 nucleotides: TGTGCCAGCAGCCGAAGGACAGGGGGTAGCACAGATACGCAGTATTTT. V is TRBV5-4 and J is TRBJ2-3; 10 nucleotides align to TRBD1. J gave up 0 bases and V 4 bases, and 5 bases lay outside the gene matches. The length of the CDR3 is 16 residues. Per germline, CDR1 SGHNT and CDR2 YYREEE (reference sequence).

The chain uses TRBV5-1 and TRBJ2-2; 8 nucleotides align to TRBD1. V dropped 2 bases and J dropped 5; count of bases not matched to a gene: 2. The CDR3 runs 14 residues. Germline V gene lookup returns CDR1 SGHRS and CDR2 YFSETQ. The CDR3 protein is CASSLQGETGELFF. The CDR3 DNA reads TGCGCCAGCAGCTTACAGGGGGAGACCGGGGAGCTGTTTTTT.

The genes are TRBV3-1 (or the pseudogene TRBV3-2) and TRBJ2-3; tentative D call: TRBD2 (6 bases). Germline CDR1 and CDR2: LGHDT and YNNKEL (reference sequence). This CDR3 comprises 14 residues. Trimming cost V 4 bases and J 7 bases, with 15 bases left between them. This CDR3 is CASSPLGRENTQYF. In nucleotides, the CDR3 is TGTGCCAGCAGCCCTCTCGGACGGGAGAATACGCAGTATTTT.

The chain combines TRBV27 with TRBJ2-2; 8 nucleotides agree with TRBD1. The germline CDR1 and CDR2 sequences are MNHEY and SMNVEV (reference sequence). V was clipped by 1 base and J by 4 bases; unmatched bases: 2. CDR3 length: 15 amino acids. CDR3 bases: TGTGCCAGCAGTTTATACGGACAGGGCACCGGGGAGCTGTTTTTT. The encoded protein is CASSLYGQGTGELFF.

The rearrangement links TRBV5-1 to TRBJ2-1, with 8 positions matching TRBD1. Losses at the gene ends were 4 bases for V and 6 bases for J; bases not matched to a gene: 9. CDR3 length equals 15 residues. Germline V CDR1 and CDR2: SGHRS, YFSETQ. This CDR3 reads CASSPGTGRSNEQFF. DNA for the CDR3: TGCGCCAGCAGCCCCGGGACAGGAAGGTCCAATGAGCAGTTCTTC.

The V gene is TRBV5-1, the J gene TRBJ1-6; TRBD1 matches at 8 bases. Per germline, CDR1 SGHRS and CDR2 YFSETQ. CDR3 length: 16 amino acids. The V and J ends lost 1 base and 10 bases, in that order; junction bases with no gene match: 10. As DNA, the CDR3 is TGCGCCAGCAGCTTGAGCCCGACAGGGGTAGAATCACCCCTCCACTTT. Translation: CASSLSPTGVESPLHF.

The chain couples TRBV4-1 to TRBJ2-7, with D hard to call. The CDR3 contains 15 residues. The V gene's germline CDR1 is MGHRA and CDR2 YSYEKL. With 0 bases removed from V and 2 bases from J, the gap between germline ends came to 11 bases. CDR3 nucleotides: TGCGCCAGCAGCCAAGACCGGGTCTTGCCCTACGAGCAGTACTTC. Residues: CASSQDRVLPYEQYF.

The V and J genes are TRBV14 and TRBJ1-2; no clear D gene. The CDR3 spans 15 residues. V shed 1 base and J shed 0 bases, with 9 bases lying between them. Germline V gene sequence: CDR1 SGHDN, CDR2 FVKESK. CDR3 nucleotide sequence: TGTGCCAGCAGCCAAGGCAGGATTACTAACTATGGCTACACCTTC. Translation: CASSQGRITNYGYTF.

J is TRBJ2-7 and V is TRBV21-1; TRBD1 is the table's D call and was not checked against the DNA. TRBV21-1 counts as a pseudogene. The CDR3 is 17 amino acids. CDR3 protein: CASSPPGGQGLSYEQYF. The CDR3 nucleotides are TGTGCCAGCAGCCCCCCAGGTGGCCAGGGGCTGTCCTACGAGCAGTACTTC.

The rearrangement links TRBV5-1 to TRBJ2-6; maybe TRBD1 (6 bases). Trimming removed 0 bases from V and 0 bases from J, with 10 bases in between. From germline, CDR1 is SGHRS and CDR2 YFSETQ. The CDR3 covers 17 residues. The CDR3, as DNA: TGCGCCAGCAGCTTGGTGGGACATGGCTCTGGGGCCAACGTCCTGACTTTC. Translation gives CASSLVGHGSGANVLTF.

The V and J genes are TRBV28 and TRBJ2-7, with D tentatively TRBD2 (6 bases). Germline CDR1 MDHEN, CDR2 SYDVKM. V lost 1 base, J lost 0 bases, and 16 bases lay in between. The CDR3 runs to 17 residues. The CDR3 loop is CASSLSQGAGLSYEQYF. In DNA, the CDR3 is TGTGCCAGCAGTTTATCCCAAGGCGCGGGACTCTCCTACGAGCAGTACTTC.

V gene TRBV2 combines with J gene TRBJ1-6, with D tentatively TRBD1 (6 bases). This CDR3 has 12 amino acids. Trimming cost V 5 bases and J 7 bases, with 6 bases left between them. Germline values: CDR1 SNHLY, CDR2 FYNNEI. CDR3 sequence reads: CASSTGNSPLHF. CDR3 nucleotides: TGTGCCAGCAGTACAGGGAATTCACCCCTCCACTTT.

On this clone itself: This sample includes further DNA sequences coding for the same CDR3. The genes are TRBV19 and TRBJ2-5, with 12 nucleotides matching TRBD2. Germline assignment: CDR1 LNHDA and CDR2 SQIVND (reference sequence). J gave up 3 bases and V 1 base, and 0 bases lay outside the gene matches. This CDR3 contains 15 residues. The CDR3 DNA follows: TGTGCCAGTAGTATAGGACTAGCGGGGGAAGAGACCCAGTACTTC. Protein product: CASSIGLAGEETQYF. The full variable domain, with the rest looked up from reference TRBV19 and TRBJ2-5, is DGGITQSPKYLFRKEGQNVTLSCEQNLNHDAMYWYRQDPGQGLRLIYYSQIVNDFQKGDIAEGYSVSREKKESFPLTVTSAQKNPTAFYLCASSIGLAGEETQYFGPGTRLLVL.

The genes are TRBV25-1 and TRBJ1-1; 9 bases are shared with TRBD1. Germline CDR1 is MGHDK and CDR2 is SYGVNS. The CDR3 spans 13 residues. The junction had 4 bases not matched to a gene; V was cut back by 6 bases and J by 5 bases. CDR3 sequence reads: CASRTTGGTEAFF. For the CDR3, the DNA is TGTGCCAGCAGAACGACAGGGGGGACTGAAGCTTTCTTT.

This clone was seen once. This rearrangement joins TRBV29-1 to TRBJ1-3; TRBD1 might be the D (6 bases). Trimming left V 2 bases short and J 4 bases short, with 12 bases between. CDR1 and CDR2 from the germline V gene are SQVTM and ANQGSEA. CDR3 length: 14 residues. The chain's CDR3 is CSVEKRGSGNTIYF. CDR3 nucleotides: TGCAGCGTTGAAAAGAGGGGGTCGGGAAACACCATATATTTT.

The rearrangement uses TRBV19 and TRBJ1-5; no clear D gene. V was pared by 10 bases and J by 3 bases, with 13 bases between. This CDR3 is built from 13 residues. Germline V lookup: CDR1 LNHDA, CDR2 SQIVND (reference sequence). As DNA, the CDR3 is TGTGCCACGAGGGAACGGTTCAATCAGCCCCAGCATTTT. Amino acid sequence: CATRERFNQPQHF.

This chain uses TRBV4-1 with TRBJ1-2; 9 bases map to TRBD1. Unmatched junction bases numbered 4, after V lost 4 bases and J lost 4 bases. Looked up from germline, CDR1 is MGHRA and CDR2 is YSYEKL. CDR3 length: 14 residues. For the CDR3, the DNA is TGCGCCAGCAGCCGGACAGGGGAGGGCTATGGCTACACCTTC. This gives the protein CASSRTGEGYGYTF.

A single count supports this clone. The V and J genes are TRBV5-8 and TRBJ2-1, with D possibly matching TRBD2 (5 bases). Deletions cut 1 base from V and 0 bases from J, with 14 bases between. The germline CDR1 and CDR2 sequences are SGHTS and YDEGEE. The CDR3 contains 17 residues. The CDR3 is CASSLLRESFSYNEQFF. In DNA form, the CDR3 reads TGTGCCAGCAGCTTGTTGAGGGAATCGTTCTCCTACAATGAGCAGTTCTTC. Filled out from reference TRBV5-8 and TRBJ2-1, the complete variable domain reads EAGVTQSPTHLIKTRGQQATLRCSPISGHTSVYWYQQALGLGLQFLLWYDEGEERNRGNFPPRFSGRQFPNYSSELNVNALELEDSALYLCASSLLRESFSYNEQFFGPGTRLTVL.

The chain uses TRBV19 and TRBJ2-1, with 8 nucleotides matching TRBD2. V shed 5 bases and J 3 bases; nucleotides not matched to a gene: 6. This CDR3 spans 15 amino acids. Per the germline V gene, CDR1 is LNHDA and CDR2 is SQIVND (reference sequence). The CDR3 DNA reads TGTGCCAGTAGTTCGAGCGGGGGTTACTACAATGAGCAGTTCTTC. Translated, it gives CASSSSGGYYNEQFF.

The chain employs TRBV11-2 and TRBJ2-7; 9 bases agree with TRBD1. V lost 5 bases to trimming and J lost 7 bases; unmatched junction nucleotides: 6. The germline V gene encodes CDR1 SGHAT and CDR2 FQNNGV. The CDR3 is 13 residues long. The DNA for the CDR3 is TGTGCCAGCAGCCGGGACAGGGCTTCGGAGCAGTACTTC. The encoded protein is CASSRDRASEQYF.